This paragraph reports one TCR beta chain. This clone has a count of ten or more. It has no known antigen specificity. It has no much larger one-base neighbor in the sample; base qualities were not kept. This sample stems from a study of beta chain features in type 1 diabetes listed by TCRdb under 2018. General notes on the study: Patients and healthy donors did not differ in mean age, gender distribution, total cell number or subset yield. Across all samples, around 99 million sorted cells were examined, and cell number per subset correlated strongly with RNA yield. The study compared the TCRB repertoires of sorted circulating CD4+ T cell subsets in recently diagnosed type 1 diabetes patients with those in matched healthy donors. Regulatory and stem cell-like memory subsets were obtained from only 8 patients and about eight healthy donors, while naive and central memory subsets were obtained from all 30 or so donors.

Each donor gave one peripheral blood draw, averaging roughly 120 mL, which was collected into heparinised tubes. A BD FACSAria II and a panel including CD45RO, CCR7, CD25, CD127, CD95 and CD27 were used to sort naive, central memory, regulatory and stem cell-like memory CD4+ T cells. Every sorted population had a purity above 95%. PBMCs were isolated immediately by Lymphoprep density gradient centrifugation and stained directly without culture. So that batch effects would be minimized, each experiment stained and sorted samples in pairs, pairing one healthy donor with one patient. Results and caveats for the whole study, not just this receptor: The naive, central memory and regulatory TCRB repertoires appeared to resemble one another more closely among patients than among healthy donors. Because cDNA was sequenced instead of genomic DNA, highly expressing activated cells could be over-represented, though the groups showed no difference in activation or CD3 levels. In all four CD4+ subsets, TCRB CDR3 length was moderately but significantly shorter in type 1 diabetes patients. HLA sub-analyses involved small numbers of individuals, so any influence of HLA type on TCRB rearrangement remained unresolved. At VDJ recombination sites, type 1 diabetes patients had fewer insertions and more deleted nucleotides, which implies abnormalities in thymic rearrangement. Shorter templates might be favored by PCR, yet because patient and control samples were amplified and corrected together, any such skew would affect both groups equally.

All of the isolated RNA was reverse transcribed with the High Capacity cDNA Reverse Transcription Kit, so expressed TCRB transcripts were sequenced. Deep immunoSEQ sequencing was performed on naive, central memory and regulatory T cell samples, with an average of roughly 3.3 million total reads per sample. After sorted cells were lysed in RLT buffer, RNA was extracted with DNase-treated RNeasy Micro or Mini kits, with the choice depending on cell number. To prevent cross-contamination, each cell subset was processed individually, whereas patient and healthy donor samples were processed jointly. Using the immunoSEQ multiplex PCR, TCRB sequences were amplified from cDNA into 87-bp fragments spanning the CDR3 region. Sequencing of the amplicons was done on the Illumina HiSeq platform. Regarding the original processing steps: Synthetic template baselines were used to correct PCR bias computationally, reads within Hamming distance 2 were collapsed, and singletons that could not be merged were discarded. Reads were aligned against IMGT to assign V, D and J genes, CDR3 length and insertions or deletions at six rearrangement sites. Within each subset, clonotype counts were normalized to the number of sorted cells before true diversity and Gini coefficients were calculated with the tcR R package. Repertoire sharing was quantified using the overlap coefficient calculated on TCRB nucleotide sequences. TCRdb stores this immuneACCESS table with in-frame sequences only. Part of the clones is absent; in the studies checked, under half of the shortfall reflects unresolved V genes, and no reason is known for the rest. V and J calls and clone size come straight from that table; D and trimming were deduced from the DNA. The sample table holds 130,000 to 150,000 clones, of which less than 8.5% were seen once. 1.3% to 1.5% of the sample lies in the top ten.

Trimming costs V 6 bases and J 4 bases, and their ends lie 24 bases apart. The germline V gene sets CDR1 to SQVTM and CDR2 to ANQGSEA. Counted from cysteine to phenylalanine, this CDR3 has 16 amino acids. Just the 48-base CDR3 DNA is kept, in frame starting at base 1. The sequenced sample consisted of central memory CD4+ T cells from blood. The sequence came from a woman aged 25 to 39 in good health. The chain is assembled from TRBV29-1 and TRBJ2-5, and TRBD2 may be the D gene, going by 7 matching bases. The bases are TGCAGCGTCGGGATCCCATTGGGGGGGCGAGTAGAGACCCAGTACTTC. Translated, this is CSVGIPLGGRVETQYF.